Following are 23 T cell receptor beta chains from one sample sequenced in a study of CD8 T cells in Susac syndrome. After extraction with the RNeasy kit, about 0.45 to 1 ug of the RNA was reverse transcribed using random hexamers. TCRdb called the immunoSEQ multiplex PCR reads again in MiXCR, with one record for every CDR3 protein. This table holds about 160,000 distinct CDR3 sequences, about 96% found once. The sample taken for sequencing was CD4+ T cells from PBMCs. All receptors derive from a human donor with Susac syndrome.

V is TRBV5-1 and J is TRBJ2-3; D may be TRBD1 or TRBD2 (6 bases each). The ends were cut back, 7 bases at V and 5 bases at J, with 17 bases in the middle. This CDR3 is 14 amino acids long. Germline-derived CDR1 and CDR2 are SGHRS and YFSETQ. The CDR3 sequence: CASGPEGGRDTQYF. The DNA for the CDR3 is TGCGCCAGCGGCCCGGAGGGGGGCAGAGATACGCAGTATTTT. Using reference TRBV5-1 and TRBJ2-3 for the parts outside the CDR3, the full variable domain is KAGVTQTPRYLIKTRGQQVTLSCSPISGHRSVSWYQQTPGQGLQFLFEYFSETQRNKGNFPGRFSGRQFSNSRSEMNVSTLELGDSALYLCASGPEGGRDTQYFGPGTRLTVL.

J is TRBJ2-2 and V is TRBV20-1, with D unresolved. The CDR3 runs to 13 residues. Germline V gene sequence: CDR1 DFQATT, CDR2 SNEGSKA (reference sequence). V was clipped by 3 bases and J by 1 base, with 6 bases between them. CDR3 amino acids: CSARYMNTGELFF. CDR3 nucleotides: TGCAGTGCTAGGTATATGAACACCGGGGAGCTGTTTTTT.

V gene TRBV30 combines with J gene TRBJ1-1; 7 bases map to TRBD1. The germline V gene has CDR1 GTSNPN and CDR2 SVGIG (reference sequence). After removal of 2 bases from V and 1 base from J, the junction contained 4 bases not matched to a gene. This CDR3 has 14 amino acids. CDR3 protein: CAWSYRDRNTEAFF. In nucleotides, the CDR3 is TGTGCCTGGAGTTATCGGGACAGGAACACTGAAGCTTTCTTT.

The chain recombines TRBV7-6 with TRBJ1-4, with 9 nucleotides matching TRBD1. Looked up from germline, CDR1 is SGHVS and CDR2 is FNYEAQ. V lost 1 base to trimming and J lost 10 bases; unmatched junction nucleotides: 4. The CDR3 contains 14 residues. This CDR3 reads CASSLVDRGGKLFF. In nucleotides, the CDR3 is TGTGCCAGCAGCTTAGTGGACAGGGGCGGAAAACTGTTTTTT.

This clonotype occurred a few times. The chain carries TRBV20-1 and TRBJ2-7; D remains unclear. CDR3 length: 11 amino acids. Germline-derived CDR1 and CDR2 are DFQATT and SNEGSKA (reference sequence). V was cut by 3 bases and J by 4 bases, with 7 bases left in between. The CDR3 spells CSASASYEQYF. The CDR3 DNA reads TGCAGTGCTAGTGCGTCGTACGAGCAGTACTTC.

The V call is TRBV5-6, the J call TRBJ2-7; D gene unclear. Germline lookup yields CDR1 SGHDT and CDR2 YYEEEE. CDR3 length: 13 amino acids. The germline V and J ends were trimmed by 0 bases and 3 bases, with 7 bases remaining between them. CDR3 loop: CASSLDTVYEQYF. The CDR3, as DNA: TGTGCCAGCAGCTTGGATACGGTCTACGAGCAGTACTTC.

The genes are TRBV15 and TRBJ1-1; D possibly corresponds to TRBD1 (5 bases). V gave up 0 bases and J gave up 3 bases, with 11 bases separating them. CDR3 length: 15 residues. The V gene's germline CDR1 is LNHNV and CDR2 YYDKDF (reference sequence). For the CDR3, the DNA is TGTGCCACCAGCAGAGATCAGGGAGTGGACACTGAAGCTTTCTTT. This codes for CATSRDQGVDTEAFF.

CDR3 region: CASSWSNRNFNEQFF. CDR3 nucleotide sequence: TGTGCCAGCAGCTGGTCGAACAGAAACTTCAATGAGCAGTTCTTC. J is TRBJ2-1 and V is TRBV7-9, with D unresolved. V gave up 4 bases and J gave up 6 bases, with 16 bases separating them. Germline V gives CDR1 SEHNR, CDR2 FQNEAQ (reference sequence). This CDR3 contains 15 residues. Full variable domain (missing parts from reference TRBV7-9 and TRBJ2-1): DTGVSQNPRHKITKRGQNVTFRCDPISEHNRLYWYRQTLGQGPEFLTYFQNEAQLEKSRLLSDRFSAERPKGSFSTLEIQRTEQGDSAMYLCASSWSNRNFNEQFFGPGTRLTVL.

The gene calls are TRBV20-1 and TRBJ2-1; 9 bases align to TRBD2. The CDR3 loop spans 16 amino acids. Unmatched junction bases numbered 8, after V lost 0 bases and J lost 5 bases. Germline V gene sequence: CDR1 DFQATT, CDR2 SNEGSKA (reference sequence). The CDR3 DNA follows: TGCAGTGCTAGAGATCCGGCGGGAGGGCCGGACAATGAGCAGTTCTTC. Translating it yields CSARDPAGGPDNEQFF.

V and J are TRBV9 and TRBJ2-5, with D perhaps matching TRBD1 or TRBD2 (6 bases each). The CDR3 loop spans 18 amino acids. V dropped 2 bases and J dropped 2 bases, with 22 bases sitting between them. Germline lookup yields CDR1 SGDLS and CDR2 YYNGEE. This chain's CDR3 is CASSVGLKGGWEQETQYF. The CDR3 DNA reads TGTGCCAGCAGCGTTGGATTAAAGGGGGGATGGGAACAAGAGACCCAGTACTTC.

This rearrangement joins TRBV20-1 to TRBJ2-7; D remains ambiguous. Trimming removed 0 bases from V and 4 bases from J, with 13 bases in between. The germline V gene has CDR1 DFQATT and CDR2 SNEGSKA (reference sequence). This CDR3 contains 14 residues. The CDR3 sequence: CSARDGQSPYEQYV. The CDR3, as DNA: TGCAGTGCTAGAGATGGGCAGAGCCCGTACGAGCAGTACGTC.

V and J are TRBV3-1 and TRBJ1-5; D is undetermined. The germline V gene has CDR1 LGHDT and CDR2 YNNKEL (reference sequence). The CDR3 length is 16 residues. The V and J ends lost 1 base and 0 bases respectively, with 10 bases between them. The CDR3 DNA is TGTGCCAGCAGCCAAGGGACCCAGTATAGCAATCAGCCCCAGCATTTT. Translated: CASSQGTQYSNQPQHF. The full variable domain, its missing parts supplied by reference TRBV3-1 and TRBJ1-5, is DTAVSQTPKYLVTQMGNDKSIKCEQNLGHDTMYWYKQDSKKFLKIMFSYNNKELIINETVPNRFSPKSPDKAHLNLHINSLELGDSAVYFCASSQGTQYSNQPQHFGDGTRLSIL.

The V and J genes are TRBV6-2 or TRBV6-3 and TRBJ2-3; no clear D gene. This CDR3 is 14 amino acids long. Trimming removed 5 bases at V and 1 base at J, with 10 bases between. Germline CDR1 and CDR2: MNHEY and SVGEGT. The CDR3, as DNA: TGTGCCAGCAGTGACTTGGGCGGCACAGATACGCAGTATTTT. This encodes CASSDLGGTDTQYF.

The chain combines TRBV15 with TRBJ1-1; D ambiguous. Per germline, CDR1 LNHNV and CDR2 YYDKDF (reference sequence). The CDR3 has 12 residues. V lost 1 base to trimming and J lost 0 bases, with 0 bases between them. CDR3 residues: CATSRVNTEAFF. CDR3 coding DNA: TGTGCCACCAGCAGAGTGAACACTGAAGCTTTCTTT.

This chain connects TRBV30 to TRBJ1-2; D gene ambiguous. The CDR3 is made up of 12 amino acids. Per germline, CDR1 GTSNPN and CDR2 SVGIG (reference sequence). Trimming pared 1 base from V and 3 bases from J, leaving 6 bases between. The CDR3 spells CAWSATDYGYTF. CDR3 DNA sequence: TGTGCCTGGAGTGCCACAGACTATGGCTACACCTTC.

This clonotype was seen a single time. The V call is TRBV27, the J call TRBJ2-6, with 7 positions matching TRBD1. With V trimmed by 7 bases and J by 0 bases, 9 bases remained unmatched. CDR3 length equals 17 residues. Germline-derived CDR1 and CDR2 are MNHEY and SMNVEV (reference sequence). The CDR3 coding sequence is TGTGCCAGCACCAGACAGGGCCCCCTCTCTGGGGCCAACGTCCTGACTTTC. Protein sequence: CASTRQGPLSGANVLTF.

In DNA, the CDR3 is TGCAGCGTTGATCCCTACAATGAGCAGTTCTTC. Translation: CSVDPYNEQFF. The chain couples TRBV29-1 to TRBJ2-1; no definite D call. This CDR3 contains 11 residues. Trimming removed 3 bases at V and 2 bases at J, with 2 bases between. Per the germline V gene, CDR1 is SQVTM and CDR2 is ANQGSEA.

The V call is TRBV20-1, the J call TRBJ1-2; D remains ambiguous. Per germline, CDR1 DFQATT and CDR2 SNEGSKA (reference sequence). Trimming stripped 8 bases from V and 8 bases from J, with 18 bases between. The CDR3 sequence is 12 residues long. CDR3 protein: CSPHSGSIGYTF. CDR3 coding DNA: TGCAGTCCCCACAGCGGCTCAATCGGCTACACCTTC.

This chain joins TRBV30 and TRBJ2-2, with D possibly called TRBD1 or TRBD2 (5 bases each). Germline lookup yields CDR1 GTSNPN and CDR2 SVGIG (reference sequence). The CDR3 contains 21 residues. V was cut by 1 base and J by 5 bases, with 32 bases left in between. In DNA form, the CDR3 reads TGTGCCTGGAGTGCGTCAAATTACAAACTTCTAGCCTGGGGCGCAACCGGGGAGCTGTTTTTT. Protein sequence: CAWSASNYKLLAWGATGELFF.

The gene calls are TRBV28 and TRBJ2-7, with a weak D call TRBD1 (5 bases). V was clipped by 2 bases and J by 4 bases, with 12 bases between them. Germline CDR1 reads MDHEN; CDR2 reads SYDVKM. This CDR3 is 14 amino acids long. The CDR3 loop is CASSLKGWVYEQYV. The DNA of the CDR3 is TGTGCCAGCAGTTTAAAGGGGTGGGTGTACGAGCAGTACGTC.

The chain uses TRBV4-3 and TRBJ2-5; no reliable D call. This CDR3 comprises 13 residues. The germline V gene encodes CDR1 LGHNA and CDR2 YSLEER. V lost 1 base and J 5 bases, leaving 8 bases between the germline ends. The CDR3 region is CASSQVIGETQYF. DNA for the CDR3: TGCGCCAGCAGCCAAGTGATAGGGGAGACCCAGTACTTC.

The chain is built from TRBV5-4 and TRBJ2-7, with TRBD2 matching 10 bases. V trimming: 4 bases; J trimming: 2 bases; junction bases outside the gene matches: 6. The CDR3 consists of 15 residues. Germline CDR1 is SGHNT and CDR2 is YYREEE (reference sequence). Written as DNA, the CDR3 is TGTGCCAGCAGCAGCGGGACTAGCGAGACCTACGAGCAGTACTTC. It translates to CASSSGTSETYEQYF.

This chain connects TRBV27 to TRBJ2-5; D perhaps matches TRBD2 (5 bases). This CDR3 comprises 15 residues. Germline CDR1 is MNHEY and CDR2 is SMNVEV (reference sequence). V lost 0 bases, J lost 3 bases, and 11 bases lay in between. The CDR3 sequence: CASSLSEKEEETQYF. DNA of the CDR3: TGTGCCAGCAGTTTATCTGAGAAGGAGGAAGAGACCCAGTACTTC.